These T cell receptor beta chains were read from a single sample in a study of tumor-infiltrating lymphocytes in oesophageal squamous cell carcinoma. TCRdb called the PCR reads again in MiXCR, with one record for every CDR3 protein. The sample yields almost 20,000 distinct CDR3 sequences, roughly two fifths seen once. The specimen was normal esophageal tissue next to the tumor. These receptors all stem from a male donor with esophageal squamous cell carcinoma. CDR3s include the opening cysteine and the closing phenylalanine or tryptophan. D genes are given only for firm matches. Expanded clones are given a class, and other clones once, few, many or no size at all.

d_call,clone_size,j_call,v_call,cdr3_aa,cdr3_nt
.,.,TRBJ2-3,TRBV6-6,CASISTLTSTDTQYF,TGTGCCAGCATCAGTACCCTCACTAGCACAGATACGCAGTATTTT
TRBD2,.,TRBJ2-3,TRBV7-6,CASSLAPGLAGPDTQYF,TGTGCCAGCAGCTTAGCCCCGGGACTAGCGGGACCAGATACGCAGTATTTT
.,.,TRBJ2-7,TRBV7-6,CASSLGVLGREQYF,TGTGCCAGCAGCTTGGGAGTTCTGGGGCGCGAGCAGTACTTC
.,few,TRBJ1-5,TRBV7-2,CASSLVWGNQPQHF,TGTGCCAGCAGCTTAGTGTGGGGCAATCAGCCCCAGCATTTT
.,medium-sized,TRBJ2-7,TRBV12-3/TRBV12-4,CASSLRDLTDEQYF,TGTGCCAGCAGTCTCCGGGACCTTACGGACGAGCAGTACTTC
.,once,TRBJ2-5,TRBV7-4,CASSFGNEQYF,TGTGCCAGCAGCTTCGGAAATGAGCAGTACTTC
.,medium-sized,TRBJ2-5,TRBV6-1,CASSEVGQETQYF,TGTGCCAGCAGTGAAGTCGGGCAAGAGACCCAGTACTTC
TRBD2,large,TRBJ2-1,TRBV7-2,CASSRSGSSYNEQFF,TGTGCCAGCAGCCGGAGCGGGAGCTCCTACAATGAGCAGTTCTTC
TRBD1,many,TRBJ1-5,TRBV19,CASSIQGGGQPQHF,TGTGCCAGTAGTATCCAGGGGGGAGGTCAGCCCCAGCATTTT
TRBD2,.,TRBJ2-7,TRBV5-1,CASAGGGEMDEQYF,TGCGCCAGCGCCGGGGGGGGAGAGATGGACGAGCAGTACTTC
.,.,TRBJ1-1,TRBV7-9,CASSLLGYSFF,TGTGCCAGCAGCTTACTAGGTTATTCTTTCTTT
.,.,TRBJ1-4,TRBV7-2,CASSRLVEVGEQFF,TGTGCCAGCAGCAGACTAGTGGAGGTCGGCGAGCAGTTTTTT
.,.,TRBJ2-6,TRBV27,CASSLVWTPLSAVWLHLRF,.
.,few,TRBJ2-7,TRBV19,CASSSGSSYEQYF,TGTGCCAGTAGTTCAGGTAGCTCCTACGAGCAGTACTTC
TRBD1,many,TRBJ2-2,TRBV7-6,CASSLARWDSTGELFF,TGTGCCAGCAGCTTAGCGCGATGGGACAGCACCGGGGAGCTGTTTTTT
TRBD2,.,TRBJ2-7,TRBV20-1,CSAPPGLAGGTNEQYF,TGCAGTGCGCCGCCGGGACTAGCGGGAGGTACCAATGAGCAGTACTTC
TRBD1,.,TRBJ2-3,TRBV5-1,CASTLQGHTDTQYF,TGCGCCAGCACACTACAGGGGCACACAGATACGCAGTATTTT
.,many,TRBJ1-5,TRBV28,CASSSDQPQHF,TGTGCCAGCAGTTCAGATCAGCCCCAGCATTTT
TRBD1,.,TRBJ2-7,TRBV7-2,CASSLAGQGKEQYF,TGTGCCAGCAGCTTAGCGGGACAGGGTAAGGAGCAGTACTTC
.,few,TRBJ2-5,TRBV12-3/TRBV12-4,CASTQGRTAQETQYF,TGTGCCAGCACCCAAGGGAGGACGGCCCAAGAGACCCAGTACTTC
TRBD2,many,TRBJ2-5,TRBV5-1,CASSLGRTSVRETQYF,TGCGCCAGCAGCTTGGGCAGGACTAGCGTCCGAGAGACCCAGTACTTC
TRBD2,many,TRBJ2-3,TRBV7-9,CASSFLAGVTTDTQYF,TGTGCCAGCAGCTTCTTAGCGGGAGTTACCACAGATACGCAGTATTTT
.,many,TRBJ2-3,TRBV27,CASSIRWEDTQYF,TGTGCCAGCAGTATCCGATGGGAGGATACGCAGTATTTT
.,.,TRBJ2-7,TRBV3-1,CASSRPGQLPYEQYF,TGTGCCAGCAGCCGACCGGGACAATTACCCTACGAGCAGTACTTC
TRBD1,few,TRBJ2-5,TRBV7-2,CASSRGQQETQYF,TGTGCCAGCAGCAGGGGGCAGCAAGAGACCCAGTACTTC
.,.,TRBJ2-1,TRBV7-2,CASSTQSPWEQRPFNEQFF,TGTGCCAGCAGCACGCAATCACCGTGGGAACAACGACCCTTCAATGAGCAGTTCTTC
TRBD1,.,TRBJ2-7,TRBV7-1,CASSVSGTVKNYEQYF,TGTGCCAGCAGCGTCTCCGGGACAGTGAAGAACTACGAGCAGTACTTC
TRBD2,many,TRBJ2-5,TRBV28,CASTLSSGRVRGETQYF,TGTGCCAGCACATTGTCTAGCGGGAGGGTCCGGGGGGAGACCCAGTACTTC
TRBD2,few,TRBJ2-7,TRBV20-1,CSATSGRDEQYF,TGCAGTGCTACTAGCGGGAGAGACGAGCAGTACTTC
.,.,TRBJ2-7,TRBV7-8,CASSPQVEQYF,TGTGCCAGCAGCCCCCAGGTCGAGCAGTACTTC
.,medium-sized,TRBJ2-3,TRBV12-3/TRBV12-4,CASSLASTDTQYF,TGTGCCAGCAGCCTAGCGAGCACAGATACGCAGTATTTT
.,medium-sized,TRBJ2-7,TRBV7-9,CASSLAGSSYEQYF,TGTGCCAGCAGCTTAGCGGGCAGCTCCTACGAGCAGTACTTC
.,many,TRBJ2-7,TRBV10-1,CASSESISTNEQYF,TGCGCCAGCAGTGAGTCGATCTCTACCAATGAGCAGTACTTC
.,.,TRBJ2-1,TRBV6-5,CASSGSGSYNEQFF,TGTGCCAGCAGCGGGAGCGGCTCCTACAATGAGCAGTTCTTC
TRBD2,medium-sized,TRBJ2-4,TRBV6-1,CASTVRSSGRSQNIQYF,TGTGCCAGCACCGTTCGGTCTAGCGGGAGGAGCCAAAACATTCAGTACTTC
TRBD2,.,TRBJ2-2,TRBV27,CASSLSWGGTGELFF,TGTGCCAGCAGTTTATCATGGGGGGGCACCGGGGAGCTGTTTTTT
TRBD2,many,TRBJ2-1,TRBV24-1,CATSDPKGGDYNEQFF,TGTGCCACCAGTGATCCCAAGGGAGGGGATTACAATGAGCAGTTCTTC
TRBD2,medium-sized,TRBJ2-1,TRBV28,CASSLTSGTLFF,TGTGCCAGCAGTTTAACTAGCGGGACCTTGTTCTTC
.,few,TRBJ2-2,TRBV7-7,CASSLDGANTGELFF,TGTGCTAGCAGCTTGGACGGAGCGAACACCGGGGAGCTGTTTTTT
TRBD2,few,TRBJ2-4,TRBV27,CASSLLAGKNIQYF,TGTGCCAGCAGTTTGCTAGCGGGGAAAAACATTCAGTACTTC
.,.,TRBJ1-1,TRBV7-8,CASSPGPNTEAFF,TGTGCCAGCAGCCCGGGCCCCAACACTGAAGCTTTCTTT
TRBD1,.,TRBJ1-2,TRBV9,CASSVDGQGHGYTF,TGTGCCAGCAGCGTAGATGGACAGGGACATGGCTACACCTTC
TRBD2,.,TRBJ2-5,TRBV6-1,CASSEWPSGSGIQETQYF,TGTGCCAGCAGTGAATGGCCTAGCGGGAGCGGGATCCAAGAGACCCAGTACTTC
TRBD2,many,TRBJ2-2,TRBV7-2,CASSAGLAGGKPNTGELFF,TGTGCCAGCAGCGCGGGACTAGCGGGGGGAAAGCCGAACACCGGGGAGCTGTTTTTT
.,.,TRBJ2-7,TRBV24-1,CATSDPHNYNEQYF,TGTGCCACCAGTGACCCGCACAATTACAATGAGCAGTACTTC
.,.,TRBJ2-7,TRBV7-2,CASSYTEVHSVSDEQYF,TGTGCCAGCAGCTATACCGAGGTCCATAGCGTATCGGACGAGCAGTACTTC
.,many,TRBJ2-5,TRBV28,CASSLQPLGTQYF,TGTGCCAGCAGTCTACAACCCCTTGGGACCCAGTACTTC
TRBD2,.,TRBJ2-7,TRBV7-4,CASSLGTSGSYEQYF,TGTGCCAGCAGCTTGGGGACTAGCGGGAGCTACGAGCAGTACTTC
.,.,TRBJ2-6,TRBV6-7,CASSYSGSSGANVLTF,TGTGCCAGCAGTTACTCCGGGAGCTCTGGGGCCAACGTCCTGACTTTC
.,.,TRBJ2-5,TRBV10-2,CASSESTF,TGCGCCAGCAGTGAGTCGACTTTC
TRBD1,many,TRBJ1-1,TRBV7-9,CASSFGTGGEAFF,TGTGCCAGCAGCTTCGGGACAGGTGGGGAAGCTTTCTTT
.,few,TRBJ2-7,TRBV4-1,CASSQGQESSYEQYF,TGCGCCAGCAGCCAAGGACAGGAGAGCTCCTACGAGCAGTACTTC
.,.,TRBJ2-7,TRBV7-9,CASSRAPGGYEQYF,TGTGCCAGCAGCCGAGCACCCGGAGGGTACGAGCAGTACTTC
TRBD1,medium-sized,TRBJ2-6,TRBV10-3,CAISDVVGRGLGANVLTF,TGTGCCATCAGTGACGTCGTCGGCAGGGGGCTTGGGGCCAACGTCCTGACTTTC
.,.,TRBJ2-7,TRBV2,CASSELGATGYEQYF,TGTGCCAGCAGTGAATTGGGGGCTACAGGCTACGAGCAGTACTTC
.,many,TRBJ2-7,TRBV14,CASSQSGSNEQYF,TGTGCCAGCAGCCAATCCGGGAGCAACGAGCAGTACTTC
TRBD2,once,TRBJ2-1,TRBV7-9,CASSPSGRTYNEQFF,TGTGCCAGCAGCCCTAGCGGGAGAACCTACAATGAGCAGTTCTTC
.,.,TRBJ1-5,TRBV7-2,CASSFGRGNQPQHF,TGTGCCAGCAGCTTCGGTCGGGGGAATCAGCCCCAGCATTTT
.,few,TRBJ1-6,TRBV28,CASTPSQGISNSPLHF,TGTGCCAGCACTCCGTCCCAAGGGATTAGTAATTCACCCCTCCACTTT